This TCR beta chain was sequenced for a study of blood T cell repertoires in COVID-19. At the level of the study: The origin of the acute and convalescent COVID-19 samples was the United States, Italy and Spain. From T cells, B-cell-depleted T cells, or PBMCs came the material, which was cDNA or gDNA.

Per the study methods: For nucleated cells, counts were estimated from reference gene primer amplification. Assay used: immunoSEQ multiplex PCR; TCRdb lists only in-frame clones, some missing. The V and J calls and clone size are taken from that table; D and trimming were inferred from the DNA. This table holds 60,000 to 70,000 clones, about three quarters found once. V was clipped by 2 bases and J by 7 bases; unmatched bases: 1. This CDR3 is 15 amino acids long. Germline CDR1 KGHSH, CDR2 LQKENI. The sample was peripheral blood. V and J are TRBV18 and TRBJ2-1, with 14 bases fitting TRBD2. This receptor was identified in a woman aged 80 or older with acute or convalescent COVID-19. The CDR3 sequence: CASSPRTSGRNEQFF. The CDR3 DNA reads TGTGCCAGCTCACCAAGGACTAGCGGGAGGAATGAGCAGTTCTTC.